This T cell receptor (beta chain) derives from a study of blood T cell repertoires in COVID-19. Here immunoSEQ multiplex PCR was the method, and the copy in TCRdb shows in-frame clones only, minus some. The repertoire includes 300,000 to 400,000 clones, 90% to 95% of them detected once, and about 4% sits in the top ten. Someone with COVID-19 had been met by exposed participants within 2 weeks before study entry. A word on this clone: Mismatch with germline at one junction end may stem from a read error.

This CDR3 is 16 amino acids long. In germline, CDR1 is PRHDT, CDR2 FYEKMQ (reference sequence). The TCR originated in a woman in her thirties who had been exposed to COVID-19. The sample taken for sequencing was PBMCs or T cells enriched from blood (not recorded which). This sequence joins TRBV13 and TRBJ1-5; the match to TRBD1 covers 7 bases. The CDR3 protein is CASSLGGRVGNQPQHF. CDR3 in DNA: TGTGCCAGCAGCCTAGGGGGCAGGGTGGGAAATCAGCCCCAGCATTTT.